The 3 T cell receptor beta chains presented below share a single source sample, sequenced in a study of OX40 agonist ivuxolimab in advanced cancers. Profiled with immunoSEQ multiplex PCR; TCRdb holds only in-frame clones, not every one. Of 35,000 to 45,000 clones listed, 80% to 95% are singletons. This sample comprised CD4+ or CD8+ T cells sorted from blood, obtained in a trial of the OX40 agonist ivuxolimab. The receptors come from an adult with an advanced solid tumor such as melanoma, head and neck, liver or kidney cancer.

The chain couples TRBV5-1 to TRBJ1-3; 7 bases are a match to TRBD1. The V and J ends lost 4 bases and 3 bases, in that order; junction bases with no gene match: 4. This CDR3 is 14 amino acids long. Germline V CDR1 and CDR2: SGHRS, YFSETQ. Here the CDR3 DNA reads TGCGCCAGCAGCCCGACAGGGTTTGGAAACACCATATATTTT. It translates to CASSPTGFGNTIYF.

The rearrangement links TRBV4-1 to TRBJ2-5; 7 positions match TRBD2. The J segment lost 4 bases and the V segment lost 1 base, leaving 6 bases of the junction unmatched. This CDR3 spans 15 amino acids. CDR1 and CDR2 from the germline V gene are MGHRA and YSYEKL. CDR3 in amino acids: CASSQGVSGGETQYF. CDR3 bases: TGCGCCAGCAGCCAAGGAGTGTCGGGGGGAGAGACCCAGTACTTC.

The rearrangement joins TRBV9 to TRBJ2-5; D is undetermined. V shed 4 bases and J shed 3 bases, with 13 bases lying between them. Looked up from germline, CDR1 is SGDLS and CDR2 is YYNGEE. The CDR3 contains 14 residues. In DNA form, the CDR3 reads TGTGCCAGCAGCCCCGAAGGGATGGAAGAGACCCAGTACTTC. Its translation is CASSPEGMEETQYF.